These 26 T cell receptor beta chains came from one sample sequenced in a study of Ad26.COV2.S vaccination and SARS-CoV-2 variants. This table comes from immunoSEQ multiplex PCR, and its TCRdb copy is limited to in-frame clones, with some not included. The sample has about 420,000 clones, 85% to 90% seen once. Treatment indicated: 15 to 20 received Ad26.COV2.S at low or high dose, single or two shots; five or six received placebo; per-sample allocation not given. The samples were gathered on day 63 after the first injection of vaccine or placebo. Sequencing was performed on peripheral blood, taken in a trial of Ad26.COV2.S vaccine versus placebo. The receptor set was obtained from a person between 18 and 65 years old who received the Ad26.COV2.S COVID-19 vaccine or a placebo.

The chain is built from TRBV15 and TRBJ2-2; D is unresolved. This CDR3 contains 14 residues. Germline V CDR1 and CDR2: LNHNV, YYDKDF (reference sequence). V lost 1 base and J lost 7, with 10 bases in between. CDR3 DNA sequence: TGTGCCACCAGCAGAGCTCGGGCTAGCGGGGAGCTGTTTTTT. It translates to CATSRARASGELFF. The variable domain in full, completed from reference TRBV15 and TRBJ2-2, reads DAMVIQNPRYQVTQFGKPVTLSCSQTLNHNVMYWYQQKSSQAPKLLFHYYDKDFNNEADTPDNFQSRRPNTSFCFLDIRSPGLGDTAMYLCATSRARASGELFFGEGSRLTVL.

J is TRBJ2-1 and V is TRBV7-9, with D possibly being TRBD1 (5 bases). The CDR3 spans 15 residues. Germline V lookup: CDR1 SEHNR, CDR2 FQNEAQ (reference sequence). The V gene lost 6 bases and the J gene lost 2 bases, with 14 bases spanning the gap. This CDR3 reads CASSPWAGTYNEQFF. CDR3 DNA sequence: TGTGCCAGCAGTCCCTGGGCAGGGACCTACAATGAGCAGTTCTTC.

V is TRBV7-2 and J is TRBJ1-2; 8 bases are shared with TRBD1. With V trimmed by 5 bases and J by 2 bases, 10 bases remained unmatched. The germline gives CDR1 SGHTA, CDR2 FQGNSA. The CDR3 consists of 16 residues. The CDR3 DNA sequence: TGTGCCAGCAGCCCCAGGACAGGGCCGTTGAACTATGGCTACACCTTC. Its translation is CASSPRTGPLNYGYTF.

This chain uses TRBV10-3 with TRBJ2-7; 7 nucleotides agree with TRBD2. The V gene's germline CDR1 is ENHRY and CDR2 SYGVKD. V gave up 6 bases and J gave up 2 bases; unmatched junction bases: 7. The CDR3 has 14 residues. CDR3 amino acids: CAIRGLAATYEQYF. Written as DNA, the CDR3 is TGTGCCATCAGAGGGCTAGCGGCTACCTACGAGCAGTACTTC.

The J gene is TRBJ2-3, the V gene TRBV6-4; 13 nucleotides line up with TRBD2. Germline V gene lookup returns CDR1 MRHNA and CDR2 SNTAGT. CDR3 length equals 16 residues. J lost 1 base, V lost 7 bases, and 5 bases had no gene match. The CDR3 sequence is CASIRLAGGGTDTQYF. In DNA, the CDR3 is TGTGCCAGCATCCGACTAGCGGGGGGCGGCACAGATACGCAGTATTTT.

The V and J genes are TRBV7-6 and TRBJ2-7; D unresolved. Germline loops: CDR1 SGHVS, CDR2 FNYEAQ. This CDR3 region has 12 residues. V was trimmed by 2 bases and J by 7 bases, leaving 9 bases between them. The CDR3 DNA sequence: TGTGCCAGCAGCTTATGGGATAGGGAGCAGTACTTC. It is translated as CASSLWDREQYF.

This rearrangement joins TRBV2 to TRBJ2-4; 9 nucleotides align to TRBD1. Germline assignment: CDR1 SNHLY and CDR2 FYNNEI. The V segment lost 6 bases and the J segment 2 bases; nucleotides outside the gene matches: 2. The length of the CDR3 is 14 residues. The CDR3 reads CASRGQGTKNIQYF. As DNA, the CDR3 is TGTGCCAGCAGAGGACAGGGGACCAAAAACATTCAGTACTTC.

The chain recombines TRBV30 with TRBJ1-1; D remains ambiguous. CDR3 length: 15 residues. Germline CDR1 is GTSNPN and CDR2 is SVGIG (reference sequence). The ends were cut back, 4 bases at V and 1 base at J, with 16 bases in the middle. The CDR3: CAWTPRNWPNTEAFF. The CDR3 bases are TGTGCCTGGACCCCTAGAAACTGGCCGAACACTGAAGCTTTCTTT.

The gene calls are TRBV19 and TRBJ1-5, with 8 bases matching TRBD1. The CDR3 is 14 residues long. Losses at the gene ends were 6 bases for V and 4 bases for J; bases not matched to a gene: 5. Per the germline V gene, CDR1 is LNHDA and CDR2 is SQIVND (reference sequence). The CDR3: CASSPGGRNQPQHF. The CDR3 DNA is TGTGCCAGTAGCCCAGGGGGCAGGAATCAGCCCCAGCATTTT.

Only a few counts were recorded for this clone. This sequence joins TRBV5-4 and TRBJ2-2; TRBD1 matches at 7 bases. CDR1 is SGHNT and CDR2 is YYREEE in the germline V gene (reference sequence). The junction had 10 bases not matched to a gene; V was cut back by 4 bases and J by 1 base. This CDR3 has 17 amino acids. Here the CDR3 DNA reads TGTGCCAGCAGCCGACACTTCTGGACAGGGAACACCGGGGAGCTGTTTTTT. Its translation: CASSRHFWTGNTGELFF.

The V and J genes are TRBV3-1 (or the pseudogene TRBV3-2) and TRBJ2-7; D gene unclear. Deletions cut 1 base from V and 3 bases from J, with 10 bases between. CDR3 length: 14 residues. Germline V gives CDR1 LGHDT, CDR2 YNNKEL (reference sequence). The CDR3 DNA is TGTGCCAGCAGCCAAGGTTATGGGTACTACGAGCAGTACTTC. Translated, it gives CASSQGYGYYEQYF.

For the CDR3, the DNA is TGTGCCACCAGTGATGGCAGGGGAGGCAACACTGAAGCTTTCTTT. Its translation is CATSDGRGGNTEAFF. This chain links TRBV24-1 with TRBJ1-1; a weak D match, TRBD1 (6 bases). The CDR3 contains 15 residues. Trimming pared 3 bases from V and 2 bases from J, leaving 12 bases between. Germline V gene lookup returns CDR1 KGHDR and CDR2 SFDVKD.

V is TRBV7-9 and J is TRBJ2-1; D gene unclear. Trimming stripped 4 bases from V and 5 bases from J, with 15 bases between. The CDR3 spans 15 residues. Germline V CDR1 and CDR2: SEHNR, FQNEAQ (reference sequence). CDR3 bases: TGTGCCAGCAGCTCACGGTATTTCGGCGACAATGAGCAGTTCTTC. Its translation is CASSSRYFGDNEQFF.

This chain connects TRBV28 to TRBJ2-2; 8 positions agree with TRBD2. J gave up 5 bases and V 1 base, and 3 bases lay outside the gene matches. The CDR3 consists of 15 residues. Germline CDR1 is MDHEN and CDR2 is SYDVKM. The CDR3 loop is CASSLYSGGTGELFF. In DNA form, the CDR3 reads TGTGCCAGCAGTTTATACAGCGGGGGAACCGGGGAGCTGTTTTTT. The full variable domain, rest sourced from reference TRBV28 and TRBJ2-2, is DVKVTQSSRYLVKRTGEKVFLECVQDMDHENMFWYRQDPGLGLRLIYFSYDVKMKEKGDIPEGYSVSREKKERFSLILESASTNQTSMYLCASSLYSGGTGELFFGEGSRLTVL.

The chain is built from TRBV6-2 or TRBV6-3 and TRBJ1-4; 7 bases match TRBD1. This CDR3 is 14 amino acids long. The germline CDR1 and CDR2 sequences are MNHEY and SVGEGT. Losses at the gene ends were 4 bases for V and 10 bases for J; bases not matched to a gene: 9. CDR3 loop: CASSLTGFRGKLFF. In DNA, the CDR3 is TGTGCCAGCAGTTTGACAGGGTTTCGTGGAAAACTGTTTTTT.

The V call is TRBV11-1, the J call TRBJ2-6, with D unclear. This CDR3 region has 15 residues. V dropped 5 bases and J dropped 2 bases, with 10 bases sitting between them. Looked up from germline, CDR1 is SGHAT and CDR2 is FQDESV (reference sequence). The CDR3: CASSLIGTGANVLTF. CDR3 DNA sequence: TGTGCCAGCAGCCTAATTGGCACTGGGGCCAACGTCCTGACTTTC.

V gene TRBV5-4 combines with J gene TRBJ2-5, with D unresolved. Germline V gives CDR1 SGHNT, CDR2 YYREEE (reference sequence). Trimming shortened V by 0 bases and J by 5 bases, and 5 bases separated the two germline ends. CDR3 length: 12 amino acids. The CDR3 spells CASSLGPETQYF. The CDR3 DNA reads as TGTGCCAGCAGCTTGGGACCCGAGACCCAGTACTTC.

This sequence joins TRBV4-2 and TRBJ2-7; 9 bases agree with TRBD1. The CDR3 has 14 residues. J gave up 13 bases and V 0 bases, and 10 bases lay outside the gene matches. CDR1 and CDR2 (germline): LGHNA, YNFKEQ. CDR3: CASSQDHGDREEYF. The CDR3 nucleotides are TGTGCCAGCAGCCAAGATCACGGGGACAGGGAAGAATACTTC.

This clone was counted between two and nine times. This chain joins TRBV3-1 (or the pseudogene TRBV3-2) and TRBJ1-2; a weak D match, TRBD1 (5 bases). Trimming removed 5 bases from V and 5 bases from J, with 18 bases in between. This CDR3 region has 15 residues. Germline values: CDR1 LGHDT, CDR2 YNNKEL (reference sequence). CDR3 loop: CASSALSGGGYGYTF. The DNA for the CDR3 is TGTGCCAGCAGCGCCCTCTCCGGGGGAGGGTATGGCTACACCTTC.

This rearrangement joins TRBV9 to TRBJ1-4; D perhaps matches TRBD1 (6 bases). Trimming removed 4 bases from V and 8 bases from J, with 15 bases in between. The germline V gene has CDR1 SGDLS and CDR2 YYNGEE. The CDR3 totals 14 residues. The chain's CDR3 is CASSLQGGEEKLFF. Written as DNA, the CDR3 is TGTGCCAGCAGCCTACAGGGAGGAGAGGAAAAACTGTTTTTT.

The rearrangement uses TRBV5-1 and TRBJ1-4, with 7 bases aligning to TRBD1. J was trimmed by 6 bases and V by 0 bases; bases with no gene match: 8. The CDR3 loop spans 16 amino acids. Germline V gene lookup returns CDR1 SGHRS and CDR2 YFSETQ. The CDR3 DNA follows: TGCGCCAGCAGCTTGGTCGTGGCAGGGGGAGATGAAAAACTGTTTTTT. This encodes CASSLVVAGGDEKLFF.

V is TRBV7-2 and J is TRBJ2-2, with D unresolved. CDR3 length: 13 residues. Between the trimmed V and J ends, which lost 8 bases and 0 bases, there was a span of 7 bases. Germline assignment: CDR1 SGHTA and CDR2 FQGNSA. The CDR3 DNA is TGTGCCAGCGCCACTGCGAACACCGGGGAGCTGTTTTTT. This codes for CASATANTGELFF.

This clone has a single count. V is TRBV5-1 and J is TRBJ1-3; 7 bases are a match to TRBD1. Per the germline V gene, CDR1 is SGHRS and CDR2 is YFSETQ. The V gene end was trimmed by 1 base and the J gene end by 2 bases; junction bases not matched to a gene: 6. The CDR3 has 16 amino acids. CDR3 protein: CASSLSSGTAGNTIYF. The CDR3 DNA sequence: TGCGCCAGCAGCTTGAGCTCCGGGACAGCTGGAAACACCATATATTTT. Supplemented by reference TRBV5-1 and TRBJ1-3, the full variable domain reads KAGVTQTPRYLIKTRGQQVTLSCSPISGHRSVSWYQQTPGQGLQFLFEYFSETQRNKGNFPGRFSGRQFSNSRSEMNVSTLELGDSALYLCASSLSSGTAGNTIYFGEGSWLTVV.

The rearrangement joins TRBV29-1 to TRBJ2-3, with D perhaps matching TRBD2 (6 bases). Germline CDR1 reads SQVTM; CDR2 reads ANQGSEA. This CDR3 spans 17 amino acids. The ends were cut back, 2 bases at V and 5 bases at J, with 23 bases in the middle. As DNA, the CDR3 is TGCAGCGTTGAAACCCGCCGACAGTGGGAGGAGGGAGATACGCAGTATTTT. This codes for CSVETRRQWEEGDTQYF.

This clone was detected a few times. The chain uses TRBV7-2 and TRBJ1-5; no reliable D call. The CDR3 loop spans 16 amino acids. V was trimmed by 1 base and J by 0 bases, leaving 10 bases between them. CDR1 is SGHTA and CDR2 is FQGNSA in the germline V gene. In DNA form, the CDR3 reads TGTGCCAGCAGCTTAGTGGGGTCTTATAGCAATCAGCCCCAGCATTTT. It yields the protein CASSLVGSYSNQPQHF.

The CDR3 reads CASSLGTKTYEQYF. CDR3 DNA: TGTGCCAGCAGCCTAGGGACTAAAACCTACGAGCAGTACTTC. The chain combines TRBV9 with TRBJ2-7; 7 nucleotides agree with TRBD2. Per the germline V gene, CDR1 is SGDLS and CDR2 is YYNGEE. The J segment lost 2 bases and the V segment lost 4 bases, leaving 6 bases of the junction unmatched. The CDR3 contains 14 residues.